This T cell receptor (beta chain) is drawn from a study of blood T cell repertoires in COVID-19. For the study at large: There were acute and convalescent COVID-19 samples, and they came from the United States, Italy and Spain. PBMCs, B-cell-depleted T cells, or T cells were the source of the cDNA or gDNA that made up the material.

This clone has just a few counts. In the authors' workflow: The assay estimated nucleated cells by amplifying reference gene primers. Sequenced by immunoSEQ multiplex PCR; TCRdb stores in-frame clones only, minus some. The DNA gave D and trimming, while V, J and clone size come from that table. The sample holds around 110,000 clones; over 65% are singletons and the top ten take approximately 2.3%. Deletions cut 0 bases from V and 2 bases from J, with 5 bases between. Looked up from germline, CDR1 is SGHDT and CDR2 is YYEEEE. CDR3 length equals 14 residues. The sequenced material came from peripheral blood. The source of this sequence is a man aged 30 to 39 with acute or convalescent COVID-19. The chain joins TRBV5-6 to TRBJ2-2; D is unresolved. The CDR3 protein is CASSLGQNTGELFF. DNA for the CDR3: TGTGCCAGCAGCTTGGGGCAAAACACCGGGGAGCTGTTTTTT. The whole variable domain, filled in from reference TRBV5-6 and TRBJ2-2, reads DAGVTQSPTHLIKTRGQQVTLRCSPKSGHDTVSWYQQALGQGPQFIFQYYEEEERQRGNFPDRFSGHQFPNYSSELNVNALLLGDSALYLCASSLGQNTGELFFGEGSRLTVL.